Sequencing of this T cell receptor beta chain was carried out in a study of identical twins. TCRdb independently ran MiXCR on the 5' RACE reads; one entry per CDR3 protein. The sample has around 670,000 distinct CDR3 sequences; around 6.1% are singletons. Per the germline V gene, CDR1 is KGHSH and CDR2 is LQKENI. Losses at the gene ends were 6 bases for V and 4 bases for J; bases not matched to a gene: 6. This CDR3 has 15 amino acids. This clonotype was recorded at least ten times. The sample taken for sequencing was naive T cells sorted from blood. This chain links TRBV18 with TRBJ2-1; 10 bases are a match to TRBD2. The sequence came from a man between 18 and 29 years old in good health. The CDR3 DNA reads TGTGCCAGCTCGCCAACTAGCGGGACATACAATGAGCAGTTCTTC. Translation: CASSPTSGTYNEQFF.